A selection of T cell receptor beta chains follows, all from one sample in a study of T cells in Graves' hyperthyroidism and ophthalmopathy. TCRdb called the multiplex PCR reads again in MiXCR, with one record for every CDR3 protein. The table records around 250,000 distinct CDR3 sequences, approximately 14% of them present only once. The sequenced sample was blood. Every receptor here comes from a woman between 40 and 50 years old with Graves' hyperthyroidism that later progressed to Graves' ophthalmopathy. CDR3s include the opening cysteine and the closing phenylalanine or tryptophan. D genes are given only for firm matches. A clone size is listed for some rows: how often the clone was seen (once, few, many), or a class if it is expanded.

abundance: many
j_gene: TRBJ1-1
v_gene: TRBV7-9
d_gene: TRBD1
CDR3aa: CASSLKTGGGSTEAFF
CDR3nt: TGTGCCAGCAGCTTAAAGACAGGGGGCGGTAGCACTGAAGCTTTCTTT

abundance: many
j_gene: TRBJ1-6
v_gene: TRBV7-2
d_gene: TRBD1
CDR3aa: CASIPTTGWTGPDSPLHF
CDR3nt: TGTGCCAGCATCCCAACTACTGGGTGGACAGGGCCGGATTCACCCCTCCACTTT

abundance: many
j_gene: TRBJ1-2
v_gene: TRBV6-2/TRBV6-3
d_gene: NA
CDR3aa: CASRSSPTGNYGYTF
CDR3nt: TGTGCCAGCAGAAGCTCGCCCACAGGGAACTATGGCTACACCTTC

abundance: many
j_gene: TRBJ2-7
v_gene: TRBV7-9
d_gene: NA
CDR3aa: CASSLERGASYEQYF
CDR3nt: TGTGCCAGCAGCTTAGAACGGGGTGCCTCCTACGAGCAGTACTTC

abundance: few
j_gene: TRBJ2-1
v_gene: TRBV20-1
d_gene: NA
CDR3aa: CSAPPAAAFSGRSYNEQFF
CDR3nt: TGCAGTGCTCCCCCAGCGGCAGCATTCTCGGGGCGCTCCTACAATGAGCAGTTCTTC

abundance: many
j_gene: TRBJ2-3
v_gene: TRBV5-1
d_gene: TRBD2
CDR3aa: CASSLEASGRGTDTQYF
CDR3nt: TGCGCCAGCAGCTTGGAGGCTAGCGGGAGGGGGACAGATACGCAGTATTTT

abundance: many
j_gene: TRBJ2-1
v_gene: TRBV2
d_gene: TRBD1
CDR3aa: CASSETGASGNQQFF
CDR3nt: TGTGCCAGCAGTGAAACAGGGGCTTCGGGGAATCAGCAGTTCTTC

abundance: NA
j_gene: TRBJ2-1
v_gene: TRBV12-3/TRBV12-4
d_gene: TRBD2
CDR3aa: CASRGGLAGNPYDEQFF
CDR3nt: TGTGCCAGCAGGGGGGGACTAGCGGGGAATCCCTACGATGAGCAGTTCTTC

abundance: many
j_gene: TRBJ1-1
v_gene: TRBV28
d_gene: NA
CDR3aa: CASTLGSTNTEAFF
CDR3nt: TGTGCCAGCACCTTAGGGTCAACCAACACTGAAGCTTTCTTT

abundance: NA
j_gene: TRBJ1-6
v_gene: TRBV2
d_gene: TRBD1
CDR3aa: CASTLTGVISPLHF
CDR3nt: TGTGCCAGCACCCTGACAGGGGTTATTTCACCCCTCCACTTT

abundance: many
j_gene: TRBJ2-2
v_gene: TRBV28
d_gene: NA
CDR3aa: CASSFPGVRTGELFF
CDR3nt: TGTGCCAGCAGTTTTCCTGGGGTCAGGACCGGGGAGCTGTTTTTT

abundance: many
j_gene: TRBJ1-5
v_gene: TRBV30
d_gene: TRBD1
CDR3aa: CAWSGDRRLRSNQPQHF
CDR3nt: TGTGCCTGGAGTGGGGACAGGAGGCTCCGGTCCAATCAGCCCCAGCATTTT

abundance: NA
j_gene: TRBJ2-1
v_gene: TRBV9
d_gene: NA
CDR3aa: CASSSQLADRNYNEQFF
CDR3nt: TGTGCCAGCAGTTCCCAACTAGCCGACCGCAACTACAATGAGCAGTTCTTC

abundance: NA
j_gene: TRBJ1-1
v_gene: TRBV3-1
d_gene: NA
CDR3aa: CASSQDRTPVATEAFF
CDR3nt: TGTGCCAGCAGCCAAGATAGGACCCCTGTCGCCACTGAAGCTTTCTTT

abundance: many
j_gene: TRBJ2-7
v_gene: TRBV20-1
d_gene: NA
CDR3aa: CSADRYEQYF
CDR3nt: TGCAGTGCCGACCGCTACGAGCAGTACTTC

abundance: few
j_gene: TRBJ2-7
v_gene: TRBV18
d_gene: NA
CDR3aa: CASSPDWAGEQYF
CDR3nt: TGTGCCAGCTCCCCCGACTGGGCGGGCGAGCAGTACTTC

abundance: many
j_gene: TRBJ1-1
v_gene: TRBV11-1
d_gene: TRBD1
CDR3aa: CASSRRTGDLAFF
CDR3nt: TGTGCCAGCAGCCGTCGGACAGGGGATCTTGCTTTCTTT

abundance: NA
j_gene: TRBJ1-1
v_gene: TRBV2
d_gene: NA
CDR3aa: CARRLGGLTEAFF
CDR3nt: TGTGCCAGGAGGTTGGGAGGACTCACTGAAGCTTTCTTT

abundance: many
j_gene: TRBJ2-7
v_gene: TRBV12-3/TRBV12-4
d_gene: TRBD1
CDR3aa: CASSLQGTVSYEQYF
CDR3nt: TGTGCCAGCAGTTTGCAAGGGACAGTAAGCTACGAGCAGTACTTC

abundance: NA
j_gene: TRBJ1-2
v_gene: TRBV29-1
d_gene: NA
CDR3aa: CSVEDPSGNYGYTF
CDR3nt: TGCAGCGTTGAAGATCCCTCGGGAAACTATGGCTACACCTTC

abundance: few
j_gene: TRBJ1-5
v_gene: TRBV6-1
d_gene: TRBD1
CDR3aa: CASSVGGGLPQHF
CDR3nt: TGTGCCAGCAGCGTGGGAGGGGGCCTGCCCCAGCATTTT

abundance: many
j_gene: TRBJ2-7
v_gene: TRBV28
d_gene: NA
CDR3aa: CASSLTGSSEQYF
CDR3nt: TGTGCCAGCAGTTTAACCGGGAGTAGTGAGCAGTACTTC

abundance: many
j_gene: TRBJ1-5
v_gene: TRBV12-3/TRBV12-4
d_gene: NA
CDR3aa: CASSRAQPQHF
CDR3nt: TGTGCCAGCAGTCGGGCCCAGCCCCAGCATTTT

abundance: NA
j_gene: TRBJ2-5
v_gene: TRBV20-1
d_gene: NA
CDR3aa: CSASGSLETQYF
CDR3nt: TGCAGTGCTAGCGGGAGTTTGGAGACCCAGTACTTC

abundance: many
j_gene: TRBJ1-5
v_gene: TRBV12-3/TRBV12-4
d_gene: NA
CDR3aa: CASGGHGNQPQHF
CDR3nt: TGTGCCAGCGGGGGGCATGGCAATCAGCCCCAGCATTTT

abundance: many
j_gene: TRBJ2-7
v_gene: TRBV12-3/TRBV12-4
d_gene: TRBD2
CDR3aa: CASSLSGSSYEQYF
CDR3nt: TGTGCCAGCAGTCTCAGCGGGAGCTCCTACGAGCAGTACTTC

abundance: many
j_gene: TRBJ2-7
v_gene: TRBV6-6
d_gene: NA
CDR3aa: CASSYSGTSYEQYF
CDR3nt: TGTGCCAGCAGTTACTCCGGGACCTCCTACGAGCAGTACTTC

abundance: few
j_gene: TRBJ2-1
v_gene: TRBV11-2
d_gene: TRBD1
CDR3aa: CASSHDRGNYNEQFF
CDR3nt: TGTGCCAGCAGCCACGACAGGGGCAATTACAATGAGCAGTTCTTC

abundance: many
j_gene: TRBJ2-1
v_gene: TRBV5-5
d_gene: TRBD1
CDR3aa: CASRPQTGHEQFF
CDR3nt: TGTGCCAGCAGACCACAGACAGGGCATGAGCAGTTCTTC

abundance: NA
j_gene: TRBJ2-3
v_gene: TRBV19
d_gene: TRBD2
CDR3aa: CASNSAGGLDTQYF
CDR3nt: TGTGCCAGTAATTCAGCGGGGGGGCTAGATACGCAGTATTTT

abundance: many
j_gene: TRBJ2-5
v_gene: TRBV4-1
d_gene: TRBD2
CDR3aa: CASSQKGTSGSGETQYF
CDR3nt: TGCGCCAGCAGCCAAAAGGGGACTAGCGGGAGTGGGGAGACCCAGTACTTC